Below, one T cell receptor (beta chain) is given with its context. Its antigen is unknown. The entry originates in a study of regulatory T cells in long-lasting Graves disease. Combining iRepertoire HTBI primers with Arm-PCR of CDR3 regions, the authors built TCR beta libraries. TCRdb redid the calling of the multiplex PCR reads with MiXCR, one entry per CDR3 protein. The data show more than 300,000 distinct CDR3 sequences, 15% to 20% seen once. This sample's time point: persistent/refractory GD, antithyroid drugs over 5 years with positive TRAb. PBMC-derived RNA was used for the TCR library. EDTA tubes were used for drawing nine milliliters of peripheral blood. Overall study findings and caveats: There was favoring of TRBV28, TRBJ1-2 and TRBJ2-5 in persistent disease.

Germline V gene data show CDR1 as MNHEY and CDR2 as SVGAGI. The CDR3 has 14 amino acids. Trimming pared 0 bases from V and 4 bases from J, leaving 9 bases between. The receptor was isolated from a female donor with Graves disease. This specimen was peripheral blood mononuclear cells (PBMCs), taken when the disease was refractory, from a patient treated with antithyroid drugs. The gene calls are TRBV6-5 and TRBJ1-2, with a tentative D call TRBD1 (5 bases). CDR3 coding DNA: TGTGCCAGCAGTTACTCGACAGAACCCTATGGCTACACCTTC. Amino acid sequence: CASSYSTEPYGYTF.